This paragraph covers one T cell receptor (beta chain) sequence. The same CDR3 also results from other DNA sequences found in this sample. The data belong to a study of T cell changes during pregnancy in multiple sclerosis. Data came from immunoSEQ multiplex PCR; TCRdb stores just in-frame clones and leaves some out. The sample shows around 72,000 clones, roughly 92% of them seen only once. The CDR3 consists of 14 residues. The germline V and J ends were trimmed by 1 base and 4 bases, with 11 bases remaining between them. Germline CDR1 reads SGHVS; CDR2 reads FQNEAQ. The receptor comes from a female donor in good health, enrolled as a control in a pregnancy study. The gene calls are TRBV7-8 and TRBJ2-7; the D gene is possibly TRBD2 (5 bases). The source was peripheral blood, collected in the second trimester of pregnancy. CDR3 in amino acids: CASSLGKGGYEQYF. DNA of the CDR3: TGTGCCAGCAGCTTAGGGAAGGGCGGGTACGAGCAGTACTTC.